What follows are 17 T cell receptor beta chains derived from one specimen sequenced in a study of blood T cell repertoires in COVID-19. Libraries were prepared by immunoSEQ multiplex PCR; TCRdb keeps only in-frame clonotypes and omits some of them. The repertoire has about 120,000 clones, 85% of them found once; the top ten carry about 3.4%. Sequencing was done on a sample of peripheral blood. The receptors were sampled from a man aged 35 to 55 with acute or convalescent COVID-19.

The gene calls are TRBV4-1 and TRBJ1-1; no clear D. This CDR3 spans 16 amino acids. In germline, CDR1 is MGHRA, CDR2 YSYEKL. V was trimmed by 1 base and J by 6 bases, leaving 18 bases between them. Here the CDR3 reads CASSQVNLVSFAEAFF. The CDR3 DNA reads as TGCGCCAGCAGCCAAGTGAACCTGGTTAGCTTCGCTGAAGCTTTCTTT.

This chain links TRBV2 with TRBJ2-1, with D unresolved. Germline V gene lookup returns CDR1 SNHLY and CDR2 FYNNEI. With 6 bases removed from V and 9 bases from J, the gap between germline ends came to 15 bases. This CDR3 has 13 residues. CDR3 sequence (DNA): TGTGCCAGCAGGGTCTACGACACCGGTGAGCAGTTCTTC. It encodes CASRVYDTGEQFF.

The chain recombines TRBV19 with TRBJ2-1; 9 positions match TRBD1. The CDR3 totals 16 residues. Germline CDR1 LNHDA, CDR2 SQIVND (reference sequence). V gave up 5 bases and J gave up 3 bases; unmatched junction bases: 8. CDR3 bases: TGTGCCAGTAGTTACGTCCCGGGACAGGGCTACAATGAGCAGTTCTTC. This sequence encodes CASSYVPGQGYNEQFF.

The chain is built from TRBV19 and TRBJ2-5; no clear D gene. Trimming took off 5 bases at V and 5 bases at J, with 9 bases between the two ends. This CDR3 spans 12 amino acids. The V gene's germline CDR1 is LNHDA and CDR2 SQIVND (reference sequence). The CDR3 spells CASSLRLETQYF. CDR3 DNA sequence: TGTGCCAGTAGTCTGAGGTTGGAGACCCAGTACTTC. Complete variable domain (other parts from reference TRBV19 and TRBJ2-5): DGGITQSPKYLFRKEGQNVTLSCEQNLNHDAMYWYRQDPGQGLRLIYYSQIVNDFQKGDIAEGYSVSREKKESFPLTVTSAQKNPTAFYLCASSLRLETQYFGPGTRLLVL.

J is TRBJ2-1 and V is TRBV6-1, with D possibly TRBD2 on 5 matching bases. V gave up 2 bases and J gave up 8 bases, with 7 bases separating them. The V gene's germline CDR1 is MNHNS and CDR2 SASEGT. CDR3 length: 12 residues. CDR3 DNA: TGTGCCAGCAGTGAAATCGGGGATGAGCAGTTCTTC. It yields the protein CASSEIGDEQFF.

The chain carries TRBV2 and TRBJ1-2; the D is unclear. The CDR3 is made up of 14 amino acids. Per the germline V gene, CDR1 is SNHLY and CDR2 is FYNNEI. V lost 6 bases and J 0 bases, leaving 11 bases between the germline ends. CDR3 region: CASRANPTNYGYTF. The CDR3 bases are TGTGCCAGCAGGGCAAATCCGACTAACTATGGCTACACCTTC.

This chain uses TRBV30 with TRBJ1-1; 7 positions agree with TRBD1. Germline lookup yields CDR1 GTSNPN and CDR2 SVGIG (reference sequence). V trimming: 0 bases; J trimming: 2 bases; junction bases outside the gene matches: 6. There are 15 residues in the CDR3. The CDR3 coding sequence is TGTGCCTGGAGTGTACAGAGACAGGGAAACACTGAAGCTTTCTTT. This gives the protein CAWSVQRQGNTEAFF.

The rearrangement joins TRBV9 to TRBJ1-2; the match to TRBD1 covers 7 bases. CDR1 is SGDLS and CDR2 is YYNGEE in the germline V gene. The CDR3 extends over 16 amino acids. V lost 4 bases to trimming and J lost 0 bases; unmatched junction nucleotides: 9. CDR3 sequence (DNA): TGTGCCAGCAGCCGCCGAACAGGGGCAACTAACTATGGCTACACCTTC. Its translation: CASSRRTGATNYGYTF.

J is TRBJ2-1 and V is TRBV5-4; 11 bases are a match to TRBD2. This CDR3 is 16 amino acids long. Looked up from germline, CDR1 is SGHNT and CDR2 is YYREEE (reference sequence). V shed 4 bases and J 0 bases; nucleotides not matched to a gene: 3. The CDR3 region has the DNA TGTGCCAGCAGCACCGGGACTAGCGGCTCCTACAATGAGCAGTTCTTC. Amino acids: CASSTGTSGSYNEQFF. Variable domain in full (rest from reference TRBV5-4 and TRBJ2-1): ETGVTQSPTHLIKTRGQQVTLRCSSQSGHNTVSWYQQALGQGPQFIFQYYREEENGRGNFPPRFSGLQFPNYSSELNVNALELDDSALYLCASSTGTSGSYNEQFFGPGTRLTVL.

The chain joins TRBV7-2 to TRBJ2-2; D not certain. V lost 1 base and J lost 3, with 9 bases in between. In germline, CDR1 is SGHTA, CDR2 FQGNSA. This CDR3 comprises 15 residues. The CDR3 loop is CASSLGVSDTGELFF. CDR3 sequence (DNA): TGTGCCAGCAGCTTAGGAGTATCGGACACCGGGGAGCTGTTTTTT.

V usage is TRBV18 and J usage is TRBJ2-3; TRBD2 matches 8 bases. V shed 1 base, J shed 0 bases, and the junction held 3 bases outside the gene matches. Germline V lookup: CDR1 KGHSH, CDR2 LQKENI. The CDR3 length is 16 residues. The CDR3 sequence is CASSPQPSGSTDTQYF. In DNA, the CDR3 is TGTGCCAGCTCACCACAACCTAGCGGGAGCACAGATACGCAGTATTTT.

The gene calls are TRBV27 and TRBJ2-1, with TRBD2 matching over 10 bases. Germline assignment: CDR1 MNHEY and CDR2 SMNVEV (reference sequence). The J segment lost 9 bases and the V segment lost 3 bases, leaving 8 bases of the junction unmatched. This CDR3 contains 15 residues. Here the CDR3 DNA reads TGTGCCAGCAGTTTGTCACTAGCGGGGACAGGTGAGCAGTTCTTC. The encoded protein is CASSLSLAGTGEQFF.

The CDR3 reads CASSYSQGETQYF. DNA for the CDR3: TGTGCCAGCAGTTATAGTCAGGGAGAGACCCAGTACTTC. This chain uses TRBV6-2 or TRBV6-3 with TRBJ2-5, with D possibly being TRBD1 (5 bases). The CDR3 is made up of 13 amino acids. Germline CDR1 and CDR2: MNHEY and SVGEGT. V was cut by 3 bases and J by 4 bases, with 9 bases left in between.

The V gene is TRBV7-2, the J gene TRBJ1-1, with 8 bases aligning to TRBD1. The CDR3 extends over 15 amino acids. From germline, CDR1 is SGHTA and CDR2 FQGNSA. The junction had 7 bases not matched to a gene; V was cut back by 6 bases and J by 1 base. The CDR3: CASSYLGTGNTEAFF. CDR3 DNA sequence: TGTGCCAGCAGTTACTTAGGGACAGGGAACACTGAAGCTTTCTTT.

This rearrangement joins TRBV18 to TRBJ2-2; possible D gene TRBD1, 5 bases. With 4 bases removed from V and 5 bases from J, the gap between germline ends came to 8 bases. The CDR3 has 13 residues. Per germline, CDR1 KGHSH and CDR2 LQKENI. Here the CDR3 reads CASSLQGTGELFF. For the CDR3, the DNA is TGTGCCAGCTCACTTCAGGGTACCGGGGAGCTGTTTTTT.

The chain employs TRBV10-3 and TRBJ1-1; weak D call: TRBD1 (5 bases). The V gene lost 3 bases and the J gene lost 4 bases, with 12 bases spanning the gap. The germline V gene has CDR1 ENHRY and CDR2 SYGVKD. This CDR3 has 14 amino acids. DNA for the CDR3: TGTGCCATCAGTGAAACGGGCAGGGCCACTGAAGCTTTCTTT. Protein product: CAISETGRATEAFF.

V gene TRBV2 combines with J gene TRBJ2-2; the match to TRBD1 covers 9 bases. The V segment lost 9 bases and the J segment 0 bases; nucleotides outside the gene matches: 2. This CDR3 is built from 14 residues. Germline V CDR1 and CDR2: SNHLY, FYNNEI. The CDR3 DNA follows: TGTGCCAGGGGGACAGGGTCGAACACCGGGGAGCTGTTTTTT. It codes for CARGTGSNTGELFF.